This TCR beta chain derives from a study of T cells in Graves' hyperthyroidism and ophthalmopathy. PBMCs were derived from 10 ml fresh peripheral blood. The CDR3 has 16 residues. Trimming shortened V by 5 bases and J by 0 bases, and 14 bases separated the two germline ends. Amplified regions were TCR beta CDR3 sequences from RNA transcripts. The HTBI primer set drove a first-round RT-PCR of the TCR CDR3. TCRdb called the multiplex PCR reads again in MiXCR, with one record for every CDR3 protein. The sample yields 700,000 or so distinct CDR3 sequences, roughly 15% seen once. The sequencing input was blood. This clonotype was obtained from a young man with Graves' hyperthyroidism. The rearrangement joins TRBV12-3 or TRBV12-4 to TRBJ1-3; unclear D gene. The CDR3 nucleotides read TGTGCCAGCAGTATGTTAAGACTACCCTCTGGAAACACCATATATTTT. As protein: CASSMLRLPSGNTIYF.